What follows describes a single TCR beta chain. Its antigen remains unknown. Both 60 Vbeta primers and 13 Jbeta primers went into the PCR. The table came from immunoSEQ multiplex PCR; TCRdb's copy has only in-frame clones and leaves some out. The sample shows roughly 100,000 clones, about 60% of them seen only once. These data originate in a study of cytomegalovirus exposure and HLA in healthy donors. This CDR3 spans 14 amino acids. J gave up 5 bases and V 4 bases, and 3 bases lay outside the gene matches. The V gene's germline CDR1 is SGHDT and CDR2 YYEEEE. General study points: The study found most TCR sequences rare, yet found some public TCRs in many donors. An observed cluster of highly shared sequence variants was recorded as a likely sequencing artifact. Sequencing depth across donors, presence/absence analyses assumed, was roughly uniform.

This rearrangement joins TRBV5-6 to TRBJ1-6, with 7 bases matching TRBD1. The sequencing input was PBMCs. The sequence derives from a human donor in good health. Here the CDR3 reads CASSPGQHNSPLHF. As DNA, the CDR3 is TGTGCCAGCAGCCCGGGACAGCATAATTCACCCCTCCACTTT.